The 19 T cell receptor beta chains below all came from one sample that was sequenced in a study of cytomegalovirus exposure and HLA in healthy donors (dated by TCRdb to about 2017). The library came from the immunoSEQ multiplex PCR assay. A mixture of 60 forward primers for TCR Vbeta segments and 13 reverse primers for TCR Jbeta segments was used in the multiplex PCR. As stored in TCRdb, this immuneACCESS dataset retains in-frame rearrangements with V and J assigned. A fraction of the clones does not appear; measured against another copy, unresolved V genes explain less than half of the discrepancy, and the remainder lacks a known reason. The sample has over 85,000 clones on record, 75% to 90% of them singletons. The ten largest clones take up roughly 2.6% of the sample. The sample consisted of PBMCs. These receptors came from a man aged 40-49 years in good health and CMV-seronegative.

V and J are TRBV4-3 and TRBJ2-7; 8 positions match TRBD1. This CDR3 region has 18 residues. CDR1 and CDR2 (germline): LGHNA, YSLEER. The ends lost 0 bases at V and 4 bases at J; junction bases unmatched: 14. The CDR3 nucleotides are TGCGCCAGCAGCCAAGATCAGGTGACAGGGGACAGTATTTACGAGCAGTACTTC. Its protein is CASSQDQVTGDSIYEQYF.

This clone was counted a single time. CDR3 in DNA: TGTGCCAGCAGCGCCGAACAGGAAACTAATGAAAAACTGTTTTTT. Translation: CASSAEQETNEKLFF. This chain joins TRBV9 and TRBJ1-4, with D possibly being TRBD1 (5 bases). The germline CDR1 and CDR2 sequences are SGDLS and YYNGEE. V gave up 3 bases and J gave up 1 base, with 10 bases separating them. This CDR3 is built from 15 residues.

This chain uses TRBV27 with TRBJ1-1; 8 nucleotides line up with TRBD1. The ends lost 6 bases at V and 4 bases at J; junction bases unmatched: 10. Germline V gene sequence: CDR1 MNHEY, CDR2 SMNVEV (reference sequence). The CDR3 is 15 amino acids. The CDR3 nucleotides read TGTGCCAGCAGAGAATGGACAGGGAGAGGCACTGAAGCTTTCTTT. The encoded protein is CASREWTGRGTEAFF.

The V and J genes are TRBV2 and TRBJ1-1, with D possibly matching TRBD1 (5 bases). This CDR3 comprises 15 residues. CDR1 and CDR2 from the germline V gene are SNHLY and FYNNEI. Between the trimmed V and J ends, which lost 6 bases and 5 bases, there was a span of 19 bases. The CDR3: CASRPLRDAGTEAFF. The CDR3 bases are TGTGCCAGCAGACCCTTAAGGGACGCGGGGACTGAAGCTTTCTTT.

The chain couples TRBV28 to TRBJ2-7; D not resolved. Germline values: CDR1 MDHEN, CDR2 SYDVKM. The V gene lost 4 bases and the J gene lost 2 bases, with 6 bases spanning the gap. CDR3 length equals 12 residues. CDR3 sequence reads: CASSYNAYEQYF. In nucleotides, the CDR3 is TGTGCCAGCAGTTACAATGCCTACGAGCAGTACTTC.

The J gene is TRBJ2-1, the V gene TRBV9; D may be TRBD1 (6 bases). Germline values: CDR1 SGDLS, CDR2 YYNGEE. V lost 3 bases to trimming and J lost 5 bases, with 21 bases between them. The CDR3 has 17 residues. The CDR3 nucleotides are TGTGCCAGCAGCGGTGGAGCGTGGGGGCCTTTAAACAATGAGCAGTTCTTC. Translation gives CASSGGAWGPLNNEQFF.

The chain couples TRBV11-1 to TRBJ1-5; the D is unclear. From germline, CDR1 is SGHAT and CDR2 FQDESV (reference sequence). The CDR3 is made up of 13 amino acids. The V end lost 1 base, the J end lost 7 bases, and 8 bases lay between the germline ends. The CDR3 DNA is TGTGCCAGCAGCTTAGTTGCGGGGCAGCCCCAGCATTTT. This codes for CASSLVAGQPQHF.

This chain uses TRBV14 with TRBJ2-3, with TRBD2 identical over 13 bases. The germline CDR1 and CDR2 sequences are SGHDN and FVKESK. With 2 bases clipped from V and 8 bases from J, the junction kept 7 bases outside the gene matches. The CDR3 runs 16 residues. The CDR3: CASSQRPGTSGVTQYF. In DNA form, the CDR3 reads TGTGCCAGCAGCCAACGTCCCGGGACTAGCGGGGTTACGCAGTATTTT.

The chain combines TRBV6-5 with TRBJ2-1; the match to TRBD1 covers 7 bases. V dropped 6 bases and J dropped 1; count of bases not matched to a gene: 3. The CDR3 runs to 14 residues. Germline V gives CDR1 MNHEY, CDR2 SVGAGI. CDR3 amino acids: CASSQTGSYNEQFF. The CDR3 DNA is TGTGCCAGCAGCCAGACAGGGTCCTACAATGAGCAGTTCTTC.

In its sample, this clone is medium-sized (0.01 to 0.1%). The chain is built from TRBV4-3 and TRBJ1-1; D is uncertain. The CDR3 is 13 amino acids. The V gene's germline CDR1 is LGHNA and CDR2 YSLEER. The germline V and J ends were trimmed by 0 bases and 1 base, with 3 bases remaining between them. The CDR3 coding sequence is TGCGCCAGCAGCCAAGACAGGAACACTGAAGCTTTCTTT. Amino acid sequence: CASSQDRNTEAFF.

CDR3 nucleotides: TGTGCCAGCAGCTTAGGTGGGACAACCTACGAGCAGTACTTC. It is translated as CASSLGGTTYEQYF. The rearrangement joins TRBV7-9 to TRBJ2-7, with D tentatively TRBD1 (6 bases). The germline CDR1 and CDR2 sequences are SEHNR and FQNEAQ (reference sequence). The CDR3 spans 14 residues. Trimming shortened V by 1 base and J by 2 bases, and 9 bases separated the two germline ends.

DNA for the CDR3: TGTGCCAGCAGTTTAGCCCGGGAACCCCGATACAATGAGCAGTTCTTC. This gives the protein CASSLAREPRYNEQFF. The chain couples TRBV27 to TRBJ2-1, with D possibly TRBD2 on 5 matching bases. The germline V gene has CDR1 MNHEY and CDR2 SMNVEV (reference sequence). The CDR3 is 16 residues long. Trimming removed 2 bases at V and 4 bases at J, with 15 bases between.

This sequence joins TRBV5-1 and TRBJ1-2; 7 bases map to TRBD1. The germline CDR1 and CDR2 sequences are SGHRS and YFSETQ. V shed 3 bases, J shed 2 bases, and the junction held 7 bases outside the gene matches. CDR3 length equals 15 residues. The CDR3 DNA sequence: TGCGCCAGCAGCTCCCTCCTGACAGGGAACTATGGCTACACCTTC. Translated: CASSSLLTGNYGYTF.

V is TRBV5-1 and J is TRBJ1-6, with 9 positions matching TRBD1. The CDR3 loop spans 16 amino acids. Germline CDR1 reads SGHRS; CDR2 reads YFSETQ. Losses at the gene ends were 5 bases for V and 8 bases for J; bases not matched to a gene: 11. The CDR3 DNA is TGCGCCAGCAGTCCGGCCGCCGGGACAGGGTATTCACCCCTCCACTTT. This sequence encodes CASSPAAGTGYSPLHF.

The chain employs TRBV2 and TRBJ1-2; D ambiguous. Germline V gene sequence: CDR1 SNHLY, CDR2 FYNNEI. The CDR3 has 13 residues. Trimming removed 2 bases from V and 0 bases from J, with 4 bases in between. The CDR3 loop reads CASSEQTNYGYTF. The CDR3 DNA is TGTGCCAGCAGTGAACAAACTAACTATGGCTACACCTTC. The full variable domain, in which reference TRBV2 and TRBJ1-2 provide the parts outside the CDR3, is EPEVTQTPSHQVTQMGQEVILRCVPISNHLYFYWYRQILGQKVEFLVSFYNNEISEKSEIFDDQFSVERPDGSNFTLKIRSTKLEDSAMYFCASSEQTNYGYTFGSGTRLTVV.

The table lists this clone with a few counts. Germline is not matched at one junction end, which may reflect a read error. The rearrangement joins TRBV7-9 to TRBJ2-7, with D unresolved. Germline CDR1 and CDR2: SEHNR and FQNEAQ (reference sequence). The CDR3 runs to 15 residues. The CDR3 DNA reads as TGTTCCAGCAGCTTGCCAGGATTTTCCTCCTACGAGCAGTACTTC. Its translation: CSSSLPGFSSYEQYF.

V and J are TRBV6-1 and TRBJ2-7, with D possibly matching TRBD1 (5 bases). V lost 6 bases, J lost 3 bases, and 15 bases lay in between. CDR3 size: 14 residues. Germline V gene data show CDR1 as MNHNS and CDR2 as SASEGT. The CDR3 nucleotides are TGTGCCAGCAGGGTGACAGACTCCGGCTACGAGCAGTACTTC. Encoded protein: CASRVTDSGYEQYF.

The chain carries TRBV19 and TRBJ2-3; 9 bases are a match to TRBD2. Germline values: CDR1 LNHDA, CDR2 SQIVND (reference sequence). The CDR3 covers 14 residues. With 9 bases clipped from V and 6 bases from J, the junction kept 10 bases outside the gene matches. This CDR3 reads CASSPAGGADTQYF. The CDR3 region has the DNA TGTGCCAGCTCCCCAGCGGGGGGAGCGGATACGCAGTATTTT. Variable domain in full (rest from reference TRBV19 and TRBJ2-3): DGGITQSPKYLFRKEGQNVTLSCEQNLNHDAMYWYRQDPGQGLRLIYYSQIVNDFQKGDIAEGYSVSREKKESFPLTVTSAQKNPTAFYLCASSPAGGADTQYFGPGTRLTVL.

This chain joins TRBV2 and TRBJ1-5; the D gene is possibly TRBD1 (6 bases). This CDR3 region has 15 residues. Germline V gene data show CDR1 as SNHLY and CDR2 as FYNNEI. V gave up 5 bases and J gave up 0 bases, with 11 bases separating them. This chain's CDR3 is CASSTGQTSNQPQHF. The CDR3 bases are TGTGCCAGCAGTACGGGACAAACTAGCAATCAGCCCCAGCATTTT.